The T cell receptor beta chain described here comes from a study of PD-1 blockade in classical Hodgkin lymphoma. Every patient relapsed after autologous stem cell transplantation, and brentuximab vedotin exposure varied. The table came from immunoSEQ multiplex PCR; TCRdb's copy has only in-frame clones and leaves some out. Altogether some 93,000 clones are present, roughly 90% being singletons, with the ten largest covering 2.5% to 3.5%. This CDR3 contains 18 residues. The V gene lost 4 bases and the J gene lost 5 bases, with 21 bases spanning the gap. The germline gives CDR1 SGHVT, CDR2 SQSDAQ. The clonotype comes from a human donor with classical Hodgkin lymphoma. Source: peripheral blood mononuclear cells (PBMCs), taken at baseline. The V and J genes are TRBV7-4 and TRBJ2-6; D unclear. The CDR3, as DNA: TGTGCCAGCAGCTCCGCATACAGCTCACAAAGTCGGGCCAACGTCCTGACTTTC. It translates to CASSSAYSSQSRANVLTF.